The 26 T cell receptor beta chains listed next were all sequenced from one sample in a study of blood T cell repertoires in COVID-19. Sequencing was performed with immunoSEQ multiplex PCR; in TCRdb, only in-frame clones are kept and a portion is missing. The sample contains about 300,000 clones, around 88% of which appear only once. Sample: peripheral blood. These receptors came from a woman younger than 45 who had recovered from COVID-19.

V and J are TRBV6-2 or TRBV6-3 and TRBJ1-5; TRBD1 is a possible D gene (5 bases). V shed 3 bases and J shed 2 bases, with 8 bases lying between them. The germline V gene has CDR1 MNHEY and CDR2 SVGEGT. The CDR3 length is 14 residues. CDR3 nucleotides: TGTGCCAGCAGTTATGGGGGGGGCAATCAGCCCCAGCATTTT. Its protein is CASSYGGGNQPQHF.

The rearrangement joins TRBV7-8 to TRBJ2-5; possible D gene TRBD2, 7 bases. Germline CDR1 reads SGHVS; CDR2 reads FQNEAQ. Trimming pared 5 bases from V and 5 bases from J, leaving 24 bases between. The CDR3 has 17 amino acids. The CDR3 loop reads CASSGNLWGGPLETQYF. The CDR3 DNA sequence: TGTGCCAGCAGCGGTAACTTATGGGGGGGCCCCTTGGAGACCCAGTACTTC.

The rearrangement uses TRBV28 and TRBJ2-2; 7 positions agree with TRBD1. CDR1 and CDR2 from the germline V gene are MDHEN and SYDVKM. V lost 6 bases to trimming and J lost 2 bases; unmatched junction nucleotides: 6. CDR3 length: 15 residues. The CDR3 nucleotides read TGTGCCAGCAGGTTCCGGGACAGAAACACCGGGGAGCTGTTTTTT. Translating it yields CASRFRDRNTGELFF.

The chain carries TRBV19 and TRBJ2-3, with D uncertain. V lost 6 bases, J lost 3 bases, and 16 bases lay in between. Germline CDR1 is LNHDA and CDR2 is SQIVND (reference sequence). The CDR3 has 15 amino acids. CDR3 sequence reads: CASRYEAPSTDTQYF. The CDR3 DNA is TGTGCCAGTAGGTACGAGGCTCCGTCTACAGATACGCAGTATTTT.

The genes are TRBV7-3 and TRBJ1-2, with D unclear. Per germline, CDR1 SGHTA and CDR2 FQGTGA. V was clipped by 7 bases and J by 4 bases, with 22 bases between them. The CDR3 consists of 16 residues. This CDR3 is CASKLIPTQRLYGYTF. DNA for the CDR3: TGTGCCAGCAAGTTAATCCCCACTCAGCGACTCTATGGCTACACCTTC.

The rearrangement joins TRBV6-5 to TRBJ1-1; 7 bases are shared with TRBD1. The germline CDR1 and CDR2 sequences are MNHEY and SVGAGI. This CDR3 is built from 12 residues. V shed 7 bases, J shed 10 bases, and the junction held 9 bases outside the gene matches. The CDR3 region is CASMEQGVGAFF. The CDR3 DNA sequence: TGTGCCAGCATGGAGCAGGGGGTGGGAGCTTTCTTT.

V gene TRBV19 combines with J gene TRBJ1-1; 7 positions match TRBD1. CDR1 LNHDA and CDR2 SQIVND come from the germline V gene (reference sequence). The CDR3 runs to 15 residues. With V trimmed by 3 bases and J by 4 bases, 8 bases remained unmatched. For the CDR3, the DNA is TGTGCCAGTAGTATGTGGCTAGGGGGCGGCACTGAAGCTTTCTTT. Translated, it gives CASSMWLGGGTEAFF.

The chain joins TRBV6-1 to TRBJ1-4; D remains unclear. Germline CDR1 MNHNS, CDR2 SASEGT. Trimming shortened V by 3 bases and J by 8 bases, and 19 bases separated the two germline ends. The CDR3 loop spans 16 amino acids. CDR3 sequence: CASSDMQALPGEKLFF. CDR3 bases: TGTGCCAGCAGTGATATGCAGGCCTTACCGGGGGAAAAACTGTTTTTT.

The rearrangement uses TRBV5-1 and TRBJ2-4, with 13 bases fitting TRBD2. The V gene end was trimmed by 6 bases and the J gene end by 7 bases; junction bases not matched to a gene: 16. In germline, CDR1 is SGHRS, CDR2 YFSETQ. This CDR3 spans 18 amino acids. CDR3: CASTRGGLAGPGENIQYF. DNA for the CDR3: TGCGCCAGCACCCGGGGGGGACTAGCGGGGCCAGGCGAGAACATTCAGTACTTC.

The chain recombines TRBV5-4 with TRBJ2-2, with D perhaps matching TRBD2 (5 bases). The V gene's germline CDR1 is SGHNT and CDR2 YYREEE (reference sequence). There are 15 residues in the CDR3. Trimming pared 4 bases from V and 2 bases from J, leaving 12 bases between. The CDR3 reads CASSQPGFNTGELFF. Here the CDR3 DNA reads TGTGCCAGCAGCCAACCGGGGTTTAACACCGGGGAGCTGTTTTTT.

The gene calls are TRBV5-1 and TRBJ2-7; possible D gene TRBD2, 5 bases. V dropped 0 bases and J dropped 2 bases, with 12 bases sitting between them. The CDR3 has 15 residues. CDR1 is SGHRS and CDR2 is YFSETQ in the germline V gene. The DNA of the CDR3 is TGCGCCAGCAGCTTGGCCCCGGACTCTCCCTACGAGCAGTACTTC. It codes for CASSLAPDSPYEQYF.

The J gene is TRBJ2-5, the V gene TRBV4-2; D gene ambiguous. This CDR3 has 15 residues. V was pared by 0 bases and J by 2 bases, with 10 bases between. CDR1 and CDR2 (germline): LGHNA, YNFKEQ. DNA of the CDR3: TGTGCCAGCAGCCAAGATTTTTGGCAGCAAGAGACCCAGTACTTC. This gives the protein CASSQDFWQQETQYF.

The CDR3 loop is CASSLFTNSGYTF. The CDR3 region has the DNA TGTGCCAGCAGTTTATTCACCAATAGCGGCTACACCTTC. The chain is built from TRBV28 and TRBJ1-2, with unresolved D. This CDR3 comprises 13 residues. The V and J ends lost 1 base and 8 bases respectively, with 11 bases between them. Germline V gives CDR1 MDHEN, CDR2 SYDVKM.

The chain has TRBV28 and TRBJ2-7; D perhaps matches TRBD1 (6 bases). There are 14 residues in the CDR3. Germline CDR1 is MDHEN and CDR2 is SYDVKM. The V end was cut by 7 bases, the J end by 0 bases, with 13 bases between. CDR3 DNA sequence: TGTGCCAGCAACAGGGCCGATAGCTCCTACGAGCAGTACTTC. Its protein product is CASNRADSSYEQYF.

The chain has TRBV28 and TRBJ1-4; 7 bases fit TRBD1. The V gene end was trimmed by 6 bases and the J gene end by 8 bases; junction bases not matched to a gene: 6. In germline, CDR1 is MDHEN, CDR2 SYDVKM. This CDR3 contains 13 residues. The CDR3, as DNA: TGTGCCAGCAGGGGGGACAGAGGGGAAAAACTGTTTTTT. As protein: CASRGDRGEKLFF.

V gene TRBV3-1 (or the pseudogene TRBV3-2) combines with J gene TRBJ2-1; TRBD2 is a possible D gene (5 bases). This CDR3 is 12 amino acids long. The ends were cut back, 4 bases at V and 7 bases at J, with 8 bases in the middle. CDR1 is LGHDT, CDR2 YNNKEL, per germline (reference sequence). The CDR3 spells CASSRTGNEQFF. The CDR3 coding sequence is TGTGCCAGCAGCCGGACGGGAAATGAGCAGTTCTTC.

The chain is built from TRBV5-3 and TRBJ2-5; 15 bases map to TRBD2. TRBV5-3 is flagged as an ORF with uncertain function. The CDR3 contains 19 residues. V lost 4 bases and J lost 0; bases outside the gene matches: 10. The CDR3 is CARSVHSGTSGGNQETQYF. Here the CDR3 DNA reads TGTGCCAGAAGCGTACATTCCGGGACTAGCGGGGGGAACCAAGAGACCCAGTACTTC.

V gene TRBV15 combines with J gene TRBJ2-3; perhaps TRBD1 as D (6 bases). Deletions cut 3 bases from V and 2 bases from J, with 9 bases between. CDR1 is LNHNV and CDR2 is YYDKDF in the germline V gene (reference sequence). The length of the CDR3 is 14 residues. CDR3 region: CATSRQGPTDTQYF. The DNA of the CDR3 is TGTGCCACCAGCAGGCAGGGGCCCACAGATACGCAGTATTTT.

V gene TRBV23-1 combines with J gene TRBJ2-2; 12 bases agree with TRBD2. TRBV23-1 is recorded as an ORF, its role being uncertain. CDR3 length: 20 residues. J lost 1 base, V lost 5 bases, and 14 bases had no gene match. The CDR3 DNA follows: TGCGCCAGCAGTGTACCCCCCAGGACTAGCGGGGTCATGAACACCGGGGAGCTGTTTTTT. As protein: CASSVPPRTSGVMNTGELFF.

This sequence joins TRBV28 and TRBJ2-7; 10 bases match TRBD1. Germline V CDR1 and CDR2: MDHEN, SYDVKM. This CDR3 region has 16 residues. Unmatched junction bases numbered 13, after V lost 6 bases and J lost 5 bases. Here the CDR3 DNA reads TGTGCCAGCAGGGACCCTGGGGACAGGGGTCTGGACGAGCAGTACTTC. Translation: CASRDPGDRGLDEQYF.

Only one count was recorded for this clone. V is TRBV19 and J is TRBJ1-2, with D unclear. CDR3 size: 15 residues. In germline, CDR1 is LNHDA, CDR2 SQIVND (reference sequence). The germline V and J ends were trimmed by 1 base and 0 bases, with 9 bases remaining between them. CDR3 residues: CASSIVGRSNYGYTF. The DNA for the CDR3 is TGTGCCAGTAGTATAGTGGGCCGATCTAACTATGGCTACACCTTC. Full variable domain (remainder filled in from reference TRBV19 and TRBJ1-2): DGGITQSPKYLFRKEGQNVTLSCEQNLNHDAMYWYRQDPGQGLRLIYYSQIVNDFQKGDIAEGYSVSREKKESFPLTVTSAQKNPTAFYLCASSIVGRSNYGYTFGSGTRLTVV.

The chain has TRBV6-5 and TRBJ2-3; TRBD1 might be the D (5 bases). V shed 7 bases and J shed 7 bases, with 18 bases lying between them. Germline values: CDR1 MNHEY, CDR2 SVGAGI. This CDR3 region has 14 residues. CDR3 in DNA: TGTGCCAGCAAGGCGGCGGAAGGGGCACATACGCAGTATTTT. This codes for CASKAAEGAHTQYF.

The chain joins TRBV6-1 to TRBJ1-2; tentatively, D is TRBD1 (5 bases). Trimming took off 2 bases at V and 8 bases at J, with 12 bases between the two ends. The germline V gene encodes CDR1 MNHNS and CDR2 SASEGT. This CDR3 is 13 amino acids long. CDR3 bases: TGTGCCAGCAGTGAAACATGGGGGGTCGGCTACACCTTC. Protein: CASSETWGVGYTF.

V gene TRBV6-5 combines with J gene TRBJ1-5; 7 nucleotides match TRBD1. Germline V gene data show CDR1 as MNHEY and CDR2 as SVGAGI. This CDR3 has 14 residues. The ends lost 5 bases at V and 1 base at J; junction bases unmatched: 2. The CDR3 DNA reads as TGTGCCAGCAGTCCGGGACAGAGCAATCAGCCCCAGCATTTT. Its protein is CASSPGQSNQPQHF.

The chain links TRBV5-6 to TRBJ2-7, with D possibly being TRBD1 (6 bases). The CDR3 extends over 12 amino acids. Germline values: CDR1 SGHDT, CDR2 YYEEEE. The V end was cut by 0 bases, the J end by 5 bases, with 6 bases between. The CDR3 nucleotides are TGTGCCAGCAGCTTGGGGGACAACGAGCAGTACTTC. Encoded protein: CASSLGDNEQYF.

CDR3 sequence (DNA): TGTGCCAGCAGCCAAGATTTAGCGGGGGATTTCACAGATACGCAGTATTTT. Translated, it gives CASSQDLAGDFTDTQYF. This chain connects TRBV3-1 (or the pseudogene TRBV3-2) to TRBJ2-3; 9 bases align to TRBD2. The junction had 6 bases not matched to a gene; V was cut back by 0 bases and J by 2 bases. This CDR3 spans 17 amino acids. Germline CDR1 LGHDT, CDR2 YNNKEL (reference sequence).